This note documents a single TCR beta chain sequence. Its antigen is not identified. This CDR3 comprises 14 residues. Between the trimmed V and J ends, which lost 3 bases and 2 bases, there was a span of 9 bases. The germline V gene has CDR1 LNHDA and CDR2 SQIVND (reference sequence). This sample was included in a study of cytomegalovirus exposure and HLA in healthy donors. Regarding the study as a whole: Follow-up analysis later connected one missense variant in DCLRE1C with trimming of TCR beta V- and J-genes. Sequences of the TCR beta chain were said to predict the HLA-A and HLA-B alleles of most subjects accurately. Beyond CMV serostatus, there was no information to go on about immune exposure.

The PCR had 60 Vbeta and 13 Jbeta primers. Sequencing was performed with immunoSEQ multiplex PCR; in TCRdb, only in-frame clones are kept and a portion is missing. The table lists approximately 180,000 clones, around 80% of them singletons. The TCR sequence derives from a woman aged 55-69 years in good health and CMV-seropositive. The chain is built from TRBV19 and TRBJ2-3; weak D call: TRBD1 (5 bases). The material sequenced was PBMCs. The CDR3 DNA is TGTGCCAGTAGTATCCACAGGTTCACAGATACGCAGTATTTT. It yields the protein CASSIHRFTDTQYF.